Following are 15 T cell receptor beta chains from one sample sequenced in a study of T cells after yellow fever vaccination. MiXCR, applied by TCRdb to the 5' RACE reads, yields one record per CDR3 protein. The top ten clones hold 2.5% of a sample with 100,000 to 150,000 distinct CDR3 sequences, 6% to 8% of them seen once. The starting material was CD4+ T cells sorted from PBMCs, obtained more than 8 days after the first yellow fever vaccination. The receptors derive from a man aged 18 to 29 who received the YFV17D yellow fever vaccine.

Comments on this clonotype: A much larger clone is a single base away; this may be a read error. The V and J genes are TRBV2 and TRBJ2-7; 9 bases line up with TRBD2. The end of the DNA is better explained by TRBJ2-1, so the J call may be wrong. The CDR3 length is 15 residues. Germline assignment: CDR1 SNHLY and CDR2 FYNNEI. The CDR3 DNA reads TGTGCCAGCAGTGAACTAGCGGGGATGATGTACGAGCAGTTCTTC. This translates into CASSELAGMMYEQFF.

A remark on this clonotype: One base away lies a much larger clone, so this may be a sequencing read error. The chain carries TRBV20-1 and TRBJ2-3, with D perhaps matching TRBD1 (5 bases). Germline CDR1 is DFQATT and CDR2 is SNEGSKA (reference sequence). V dropped 0 bases and J dropped 6 bases, with 16 bases sitting between them. This CDR3 has 15 amino acids. The CDR3 is CSARDPRKSGDTQYF. The DNA for the CDR3 is TGCAGTGCTAGAGACCCCAGGAAATCAGGGGATACGCAGTATTTT.

This clonotype was counted at least ten times. The CDR3 reads CASSYSSGVYEQYF. In DNA form, the CDR3 reads TGTGCCAGCAGTTACTCGTCAGGCGTCTACGAGCAGTACTTC. V is TRBV6-5 and J is TRBJ2-7; D gene uncertain. Germline CDR1 reads MNHEY; CDR2 reads SVGAGI. V was clipped by 0 bases and J by 3 bases, with 9 bases between them. The CDR3 is made up of 14 amino acids.

This clonotype was recorded many times. The chain is built from TRBV6-5 and TRBJ1-1, with 7 nucleotides matching TRBD1. CDR3 length equals 17 residues. With 0 bases clipped from V and 2 bases from J, the junction kept 9 bases outside the gene matches. CDR1 is MNHEY, CDR2 SVGAGI, per germline. CDR3 residues: CASSYSSSGGSNTEAFF. The CDR3 coding sequence is TGTGCCAGCAGTTACTCGAGCTCAGGGGGTAGCAACACTGAAGCTTTCTTT.

There are many counts of this clonotype. The genes are TRBV12-3 or TRBV12-4 and TRBJ2-3; maybe TRBD1 (5 bases). The germline V and J ends were trimmed by 3 bases and 3 bases, with 10 bases remaining between them. The CDR3 is 14 residues long. This CDR3 reads CASSLGQATDTQYF. CDR3 sequence (DNA): TGTGCCAGCAGTTTGGGGCAGGCTACAGATACGCAGTATTTT.

This clonotype appeared many times. CDR3 residues: CASSLAGPTNEKLFF. The CDR3 DNA sequence: TGTGCCAGCAGCTTAGCAGGGCCTACTAATGAAAAACTGTTTTTT. The rearrangement links TRBV7-2 to TRBJ1-4; D remains ambiguous. The CDR3 extends over 15 amino acids. The germline V and J ends were trimmed by 0 bases and 2 bases, with 7 bases remaining between them. CDR1 and CDR2 (germline): SGHTA, FQGNSA.

The sample holds many counts of this clonotype. The genes are TRBV5-1 and TRBJ2-2; possibly TRBD1 for D (6 bases). Trimming removed 3 bases from V and 8 bases from J, with 17 bases in between. Germline lookup yields CDR1 SGHRS and CDR2 YFSETQ. CDR3 length: 15 amino acids. CDR3 protein: CASSSDGQSSGELFF. CDR3 nucleotides: TGCGCCAGCAGCTCCGACGGACAGTCGTCTGGGGAGCTGTTTTTT.

A word on this clonotype: This may arise from a read error, as a much more abundant clone is one base away. The rearrangement links TRBV4-3 to TRBJ2-2; tentative D call: TRBD1 (6 bases). The CDR3 has 15 residues. CDR1 LGHNA and CDR2 YSLEER come from the germline V gene. V was pared by 3 bases and J by 7 bases, with 15 bases between. Written as DNA, the CDR3 is TGCGCCAGCAGCCACGAGTCCAGGGGCGGCGGGGAGCTGTTTTTT. This codes for CASSHESRGGGELFF.

This clonotype was seen many times. The CDR3 reads CAWSDWTSGQETQYF. In DNA, the CDR3 is TGTGCCTGGAGCGATTGGACTAGCGGGCAAGAGACCCAGTACTTC. The chain employs TRBV30 and TRBJ2-5, with TRBD2 identical over 11 bases. The length of the CDR3 is 15 residues. Germline values: CDR1 GTSNPN, CDR2 SVGIG (reference sequence). Losses at the gene ends were 3 bases for V and 2 bases for J; bases not matched to a gene: 5.

This clonotype was counted at least ten times. The V gene is TRBV29-1, the J gene TRBJ1-5; TRBD1 aligns across 7 bases. Germline CDR1 and CDR2: SQVTM and ANQGSEA. V was pared by 6 bases and J by 0 bases, with 8 bases of the junction left unmatched. CDR3 length: 15 amino acids. CDR3 sequence: CSVSFGTASNQPQHF. CDR3 DNA: TGCAGCGTCTCATTTGGGACAGCTAGCAATCAGCCCCAGCATTTT.

This clonotype has ten or more counts. The chain links TRBV5-1 to TRBJ2-2; D might be TRBD2 (5 bases). Germline V lookup: CDR1 SGHRS, CDR2 YFSETQ. Trimming removed 7 bases from V and 1 base from J, with 11 bases in between. The CDR3 sequence is 14 residues long. The DNA for the CDR3 is TGCGCCAGCTTTGCGGGCTTGAACACCGGGGAGCTGTTTTTT. It encodes CASFAGLNTGELFF.

This clonotype was detected many times. V is TRBV5-1 and J is TRBJ2-5; no firm D call. The CDR3 is 14 amino acids. Trimming left V 4 bases short and J 2 bases short, with 12 bases between. Germline assignment: CDR1 SGHRS and CDR2 YFSETQ. CDR3 sequence: CASSRQSPQETQYF. CDR3 nucleotides: TGCGCCAGCAGCAGGCAGTCACCACAAGAGACCCAGTACTTC.

Ten or more counts support this clonotype. The J gene is TRBJ2-4, the V gene TRBV6-5; D is unclear. V was shortened by 1 base and J by 7 bases, with 11 bases between the two germline ends. Germline assignment: CDR1 MNHEY and CDR2 SVGAGI. The CDR3 is 14 residues long. The DNA of the CDR3 is TGTGCCAGCAGTTACTTCGGTCAGTGGAACATTCAGTACTTC. Encoded protein: CASSYFGQWNIQYF.

The rearrangement joins TRBV5-4 to TRBJ2-1; 9 bases match TRBD2. With 10 bases clipped from V and 8 bases from J, the junction kept 10 bases outside the gene matches. The CDR3 contains 13 residues. The germline V gene has CDR1 SGHNT and CDR2 YYREEE (reference sequence). The CDR3 DNA sequence: TGTGCCGGAGGAGGCGGGGGGGCCCATGAGCAGTTCTTC. It codes for CAGGGGGAHEQFF. The variable domain in full, with the rest retrieved from reference TRBV5-4 and TRBJ2-1, is ETGVTQSPTHLIKTRGQQVTLRCSSQSGHNTVSWYQQALGQGPQFIFQYYREEENGRGNFPPRFSGLQFPNYSSELNVNALELDDSALYLCAGGGGGAHEQFFGPGTRLTVL.

The table lists this clonotype with many counts. This sequence joins TRBV18 and TRBJ2-5; 10 positions agree with TRBD2. Germline CDR1 reads KGHSH; CDR2 reads LQKENI. The CDR3 sequence is 16 residues long. V was pared by 1 base and J by 3 bases, with 5 bases of the junction left unmatched. The CDR3 coding sequence is TGTGCCAGCTCACCACGTTTCCTAGCGGGGGAAGAGACCCAGTACTTC. This codes for CASSPRFLAGEETQYF.